A selection of T cell receptor beta chains follows, all from one sample in a study of liver allograft versus peripheral blood T cells. TCRdb recomputed calls from the reads with MiXCR, one row per CDR3 protein. There are about 3,600 distinct CDR3 sequences in the sample; 13% to 15% occur only once, and about 10% lies in the top ten. All receptors derive from a human patient who had a liver transplant. Some of the T cells may derive from the graft donor. CDR3s include the opening cysteine and the closing phenylalanine or tryptophan. The order of the fields is J gene, V gene, D gene, CDR3 protein. A D gene is named only where the DNA matches it firmly.

>TRBJ1-1|TRBV13|TRBD1
CASSRTGGDTEAFF
>TRBJ1-1|TRBV19|.
CASSQQETGTEAFF
>TRBJ2-1|TRBV5-6|TRBD2
CASSLGGLAGVDEQFF
>TRBJ2-7|TRBV10-3|TRBD1
CAISDRAAYEQYF
>TRBJ1-1|TRBV15|TRBD1
CATSRDRGLGTEAFF
>TRBJ2-7|TRBV6-2/TRBV6-3|.
CASSTTGPQTYEQYF
>TRBJ2-2|TRBV6-1|TRBD2
CASSPRRGGTSIGELFF
>TRBJ1-2|TRBV9|TRBD1
CASSDDRAHYGYTF
>TRBJ1-5|TRBV28|.
CASSFRTDPNQPQHF
>TRBJ2-6|TRBV6-5|TRBD1
CASRENLGQGGTNVLTF
>TRBJ1-5|TRBV20-1|.
CSARAMGSNQPQHF
>TRBJ2-7|TRBV19|.
CASSPRASYEQYF
>TRBJ1-1|TRBV10-2|TRBD1
CASRGQGMNTEAFF
>TRBJ2-1|TRBV20-1|.
CSARPRGLGAYNEQFF
>TRBJ1-1|TRBV12-3/TRBV12-4|.
CASSLGMNTEAFF
>TRBJ2-7|TRBV28|.
CASRKNRLDRLPEQYF
>TRBJ2-7|TRBV7-9|.
CASAPGSSYEQYF
>TRBJ1-2|TRBV11-2|.
CASSSSGFYGYTF
>TRBJ2-7|TRBV20-1|TRBD1
CSARDDETGGEQYF
>TRBJ1-5|TRBV6-2/TRBV6-3|.
CASFPQGTAINQPQHF
>TRBJ2-1|TRBV7-9|TRBD2
CASSPGLAGWSEQFF
>TRBJ2-7|TRBV20-1|.
CSARDAGRQALTYEQYF
>TRBJ2-7|TRBV28|.
CASSFPAGTYEQYF
>TRBJ1-6|TRBV10-1|TRBD1
CASREQGVENSPLHF
>TRBJ2-3|TRBV6-6|.
CASPPVGQFADTQYF
>TRBJ2-1|TRBV5-6|.
CASSSGLSSYNEQFF
>TRBJ1-2|TRBV5-6|TRBD1
CASSTRQGPYYGYTF
>TRBJ1-5|TRBV27|.
CASSWTGGIQTQHF
>TRBJ1-1|TRBV6-1|.
CASSVWMMNTEAFF
>TRBJ2-2|TRBV29-1|.
CSVADRSNTGELFF
>TRBJ1-2|TRBV19|TRBD1
CASSPMGTGGSGYTF
>TRBJ1-2|TRBV7-9|TRBD1
CASSLAGGGYGYTF
>TRBJ2-3|TRBV6-8|.
CASSWGFTGLTDTQYF
>TRBJ2-2|TRBV12-3/TRBV12-4|.
CASRDGTGELFF
>TRBJ1-3|TRBV13|.
CASSSGVDGGNTIYF
>TRBJ2-3|TRBV7-2|TRBD1
CASSSWTGVSTDTQYF
>TRBJ2-7|TRBV27|TRBD2
CASKILAGHNEQYF
>TRBJ2-2|TRBV9|.
CASSTVSTGELFF
>TRBJ2-1|TRBV9|TRBD2
CASSTAGGSNEQFF
>TRBJ2-1|TRBV20-1|TRBD2
CSANPPRELTGHEQFF
>TRBJ1-2|TRBV20-1|TRBD1
CSARGDRGLGYGYTF
>TRBJ1-1|TRBV29-1|TRBD1
CSVETGVWTEAFF
>TRBJ2-7|TRBV19|TRBD2
CASSIGVAGAPSYEQYF
>TRBJ2-2|TRBV5-6|.
CASSLNLGELFF
>TRBJ1-2|TRBV27|TRBD1
CASSPRRRQGNAEGYTF
>TRBJ1-1|TRBV9|.
CASSANALLNTEAFF
>TRBJ2-3|TRBV3-1|.
CASSQDWGTSGDTQYF
>TRBJ1-3|TRBV25-1|.
CASSEGRSRGSGNTIYF
>TRBJ2-1|TRBV12-3/TRBV12-4|TRBD2
CASSLTSGRRSEQFF